The source of this T cell receptor (beta chain) is a study of human thymus T cells. General study points: Unrelated people showed highly overlapping thymic repertoires, related research reported. V and J genes seemed to be used with bias in thymic and blood repertoires.

The CDR3 extends over 14 amino acids. Germline V gene data show CDR1 as MNHEY and CDR2 as SMNVEV (reference sequence). Losses at the gene ends were 5 bases for V and 3 bases for J; bases not matched to a gene: 3. As for this clone: What it recognizes is unknown.

Profiling relied on immunoSEQ multiplex PCR, and the TCRdb table lists in-frame clones only, not all of them. The sample lists approximately 71,000 clones; 90% to 95% were seen once. Thymus was obtained from resections taken during corrective heart surgery. This TCR was recovered from a girl in the first two years of life with a congenital heart defect but otherwise immunologically healthy. Sequencing input: thymus tissue. The rearrangement links TRBV27 to TRBJ1-4; 7 bases line up with TRBD1. DNA for the CDR3: TGTGCCAGCAGTATGACAGGGTCTAATGAAAAACTGTTTTTT. Encoded protein: CASSMTGSNEKLFF. Full variable domain (missing parts from reference TRBV27 and TRBJ1-4): EAQVTQNPRYLITVTGKKLTVTCSQNMNHEYMSWYRQDPGLGLRQIYYSMNVEVTDKGDVPEGYKVSRKEKRNFPLILESPSPNQTSLYFCASSMTGSNEKLFFGSGTQLSVL.